The entry that follows covers one T cell receptor (beta chain) sequence. V was shortened by 3 bases and J by 0 bases, with 6 bases between the two germline ends. Per the germline V gene, CDR1 is SNHLY and CDR2 is FYNNEI. The CDR3 loop spans 14 amino acids. Authors' processing steps: Estimation of nucleated cell counts relied on the amplification of reference gene primers. The method was immunoSEQ multiplex PCR; TCRdb's version includes in-frame clones alone and lacks a portion of them. V, J and clone size reflect that table, while D and trimming were determined from the DNA. The table includes under 250,000 clones, 86% detected once. The sample comes from a study of blood T cell repertoires in COVID-19. Study-wide background: The United States, Italy and Spain were the sources of the acute and convalescent COVID-19 samples. T cells, B-cell-depleted T cells, or PBMCs supplied cDNA or gDNA.

The sequencing sample was made of peripheral blood. This TCR was recovered from a man older than 75 with acute or convalescent COVID-19. J is TRBJ2-1 and V is TRBV2; D gene ambiguous. CDR3 protein: CASSDRSSYNEQFF. In DNA, the CDR3 is TGTGCCAGCAGTGACAGGTCCTCCTACAATGAGCAGTTCTTC.